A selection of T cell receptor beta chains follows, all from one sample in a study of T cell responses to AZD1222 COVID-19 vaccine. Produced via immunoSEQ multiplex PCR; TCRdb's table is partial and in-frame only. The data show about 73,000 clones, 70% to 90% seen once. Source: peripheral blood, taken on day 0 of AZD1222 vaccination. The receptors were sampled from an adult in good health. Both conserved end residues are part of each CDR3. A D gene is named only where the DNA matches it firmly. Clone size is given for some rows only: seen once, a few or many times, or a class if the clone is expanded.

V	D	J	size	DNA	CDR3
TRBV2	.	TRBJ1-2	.	TGTGCCAGCTCATACCCAGGGGTAGGGGATTATGGCTACACCTTC	CASSYPGVGDYGYTF
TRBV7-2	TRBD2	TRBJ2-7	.	TGTGCCAGCAGCTTAGAAGGGACTAGCGGGGGCTACGAGCAGTACTTC	CASSLEGTSGGYEQYF
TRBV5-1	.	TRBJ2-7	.	TGCGCCAGCAGCTTGTTGCCAGAGTTTGGTTCCTACGAGCAGTACTTC	CASSLLPEFGSYEQYF
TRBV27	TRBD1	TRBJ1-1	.	TGTGCCAGCAGTTATACAGGGGCCACTGAAGCTTTCTTT	CASSYTGATEAFF
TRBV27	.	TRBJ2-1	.	TGTGCCAGCAGTTTCCTCAACCTTGGGGAAGTCTACTACAATGAGCAGTTCTTC	CASSFLNLGEVYYNEQFF
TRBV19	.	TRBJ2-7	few	TGTGCCAGTAGTCGGCAGGGAGGCCAATACGAGCAGTACTTC	CASSRQGGQYEQYF
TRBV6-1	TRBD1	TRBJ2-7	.	TGTGCCAGCAGTGAAGGGACAGGGGGCTCCTACGAGCAGTACTTC	CASSEGTGGSYEQYF
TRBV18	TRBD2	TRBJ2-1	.	TGTGCCAGCTCACCACCAGCGGGGGGAACATACAATGAGCAGTTCTTC	CASSPPAGGTYNEQFF
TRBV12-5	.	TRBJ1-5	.	TGTGCTAGCGGACGGTACAATCAGCCCCAGCATTTT	CASGRYNQPQHF
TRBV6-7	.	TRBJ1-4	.	TGTGCCAGCAGTTACCCCTGGGCTATTACTGAAAAACTGTTTTTT	CASSYPWAITEKLFF
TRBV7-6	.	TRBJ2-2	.	TGTGCCAGCAGCTTACGCCTACTGACAGCCCAGAACACCGGGGAGCTGTTTTTT	CASSLRLLTAQNTGELFF
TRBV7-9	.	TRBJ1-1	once	TGTGCCAGCAGCTTAGACTCAGGGCGGAGCACTGAAGCTTTCTTT	CASSLDSGRSTEAFF
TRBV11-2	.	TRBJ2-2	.	TGTGCCAGCAGCTTAGATCTTAACACCGGGGAGCTGTTTTTT	CASSLDLNTGELFF
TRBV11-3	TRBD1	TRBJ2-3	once	TGTGCCAGCGGCAGACAGGGGAGTGATACGCAGTATTTT	CASGRQGSDTQYF
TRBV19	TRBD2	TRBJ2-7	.	TGTGCCAGTAGTGGGGGGGACCTAGCCCTCTACGAGCAGTACTTC	CASSGGDLALYEQYF
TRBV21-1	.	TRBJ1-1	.	TGTGCCAGCAGCAAGGGGGCTGGGGGCAGGAGGACTCCTGAAGCTTTCTTT	CASSKGAGGRRTPEAFF
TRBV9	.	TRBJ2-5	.	TGTGCCAGCAGCCCATTCGGTGGCCCAGCGACCCAGTACTTC	CASSPFGGPATQYF
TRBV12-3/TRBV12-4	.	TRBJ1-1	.	TGTGCCAGCAGTTTGACCCCGGGCGCTGAAGCTTTCTTT	CASSLTPGAEAFF
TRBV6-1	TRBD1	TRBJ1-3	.	TGTGCCAGCAGTGAGGAACAGGGGACTGGAAACACCATATATTTT	CASSEEQGTGNTIYF
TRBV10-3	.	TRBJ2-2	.	TGTGCCATCAGTGAGGCTTACACCGGGGAGCTGTTTTTT	CAISEAYTGELFF
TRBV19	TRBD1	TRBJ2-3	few	TGTGCCAGTAGTACACGCGGTCAGGTAGGGGGCACGCAGTATTTT	CASSTRGQVGGTQYF
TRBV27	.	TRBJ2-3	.	TGTGCCAGCAGTTTACACTCCTCAGTGGGCACAGATACGCAGTATTTT	CASSLHSSVGTDTQYF
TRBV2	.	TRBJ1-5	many	TGTGCCAGCAGTGAGACAATAGGGGGCAATCAGCCCCAGCATTTT	CASSETIGGNQPQHF
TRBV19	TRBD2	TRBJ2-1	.	TGTGCCAGTAGTATCATCTGGAGTCGCGGGAGCGACAATGAGCAGTTCTTC	CASSIIWSRGSDNEQFF
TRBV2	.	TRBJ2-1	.	TGTGCCAGCACCAAAACCTCATTTGAGCAGTTCTTC	CASTKTSFEQFF
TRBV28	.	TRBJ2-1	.	TGTGCCAGCACCGGGGGTTCCTACAATGAGCAGTTCTTC	CASTGGSYNEQFF
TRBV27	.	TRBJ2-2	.	TGTGCCAGCAGTTTAAACAGCCGAGTTACCGGGGAGCTGTTTTTT	CASSLNSRVTGELFF
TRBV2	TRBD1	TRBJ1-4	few	TGTGCCAGCAGCTCGACAGGGTCTAATGAAAAACTGTTTTTT	CASSSTGSNEKLFF
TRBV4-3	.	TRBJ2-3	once	TGCGCCAGCAGCCAATCCCCCGGGCGGGGTAGCGTGGGTCCTGGTGATACGCAGTATTTT	CASSQSPGRGSVGPGDTQYF
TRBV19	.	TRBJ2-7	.	TGTGCCAGTAGGTCCAAGGACGAGCAGTACTTC	CASRSKDEQYF
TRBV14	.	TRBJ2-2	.	TGTGCCAGCAGCCCTTTAGGGCAGACCGGGGAGCTGTTTTTT	CASSPLGQTGELFF
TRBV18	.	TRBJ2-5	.	TGTGCCAGCTCACCACGATACAGGCCGCAAGAGACCCAGTACTTC	CASSPRYRPQETQYF
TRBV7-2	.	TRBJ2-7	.	TGTGCCAGCAGCTTAGAAGCCTACGAGCAGTACTTC	CASSLEAYEQYF
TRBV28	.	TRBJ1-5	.	TGTGCCACCCGTTACGGGGGAGATAGCAATCAGCCCCAGCATTTT	CATRYGGDSNQPQHF
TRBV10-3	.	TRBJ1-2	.	TGTGCCATCAGTGAGTCCCCAGTAAACTATGGCTACACCTTC	CAISESPVNYGYTF
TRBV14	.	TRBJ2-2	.	TGTGCCAGCAGCCAAGATTCCACCGGGGAGCTGTTTTTT	CASSQDSTGELFF
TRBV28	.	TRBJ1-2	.	TGTGCCAGCAGTACATCGGACCTCCGGGGCACCTTC	CASSTSDLRGTF
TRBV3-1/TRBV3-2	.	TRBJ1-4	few	TGTGCCAGCAGGAGGAATGAAAAACTGTTTTTT	CASRRNEKLFF